One T cell receptor (beta chain) is described in this entry. The target antigen is unknown. The CDR3 totals 13 residues. The germline CDR1 and CDR2 sequences are SQVTM and ANQGSEA. The V gene end was trimmed by 7 bases and the J gene end by 3 bases; junction bases not matched to a gene: 7. The data were taken from a study of beta chain features in type 1 diabetes. The study, taken as a whole, reports: Moderately but significantly shorter TCRB CDR3s were found in Type 1 diabetes patients in all four CD4+ subsets.

Of the isolated RNA, all was reverse transcribed, and so the sequenced material was expressed TCRB transcripts. The assay was immunoSEQ multiplex PCR, and TCRdb's table has in-frame clones only and misses some. The sample has roughly 240,000 clones, around 24% seen once. The clonotype was recovered from a woman younger than 45 with type 1 diabetes. The chain is built from TRBV29-1 and TRBJ1-2, with 8 nucleotides matching TRBD1. Material for sequencing was naive CD4+ T cells from blood. CDR3 region: CSALDRVDYGYTF. CDR3 nucleotides: TGCAGCGCGCTGGACAGGGTCGACTATGGCTACACCTTC.